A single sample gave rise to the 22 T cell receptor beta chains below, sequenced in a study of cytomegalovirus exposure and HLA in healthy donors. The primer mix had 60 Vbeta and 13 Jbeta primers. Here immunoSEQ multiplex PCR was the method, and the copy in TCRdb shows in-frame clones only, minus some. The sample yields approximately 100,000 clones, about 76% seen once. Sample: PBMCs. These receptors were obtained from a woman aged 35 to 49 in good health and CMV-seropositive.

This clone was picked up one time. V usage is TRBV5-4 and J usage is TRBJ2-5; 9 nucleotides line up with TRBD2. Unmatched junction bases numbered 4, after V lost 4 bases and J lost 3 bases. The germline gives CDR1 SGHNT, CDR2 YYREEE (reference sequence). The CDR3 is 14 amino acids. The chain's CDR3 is CASSLAGREETQYF. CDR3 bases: TGTGCCAGCAGCCTAGCGGGGAGAGAAGAGACCCAGTACTTC.

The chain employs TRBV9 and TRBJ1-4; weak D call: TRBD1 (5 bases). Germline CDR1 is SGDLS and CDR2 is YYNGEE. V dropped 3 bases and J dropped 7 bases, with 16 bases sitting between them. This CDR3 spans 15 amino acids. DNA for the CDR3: TGTGCCAGCAGCGGCGGTAGGGGCGTTGGTGAAAAACTGTTTTTT. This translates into CASSGGRGVGEKLFF.

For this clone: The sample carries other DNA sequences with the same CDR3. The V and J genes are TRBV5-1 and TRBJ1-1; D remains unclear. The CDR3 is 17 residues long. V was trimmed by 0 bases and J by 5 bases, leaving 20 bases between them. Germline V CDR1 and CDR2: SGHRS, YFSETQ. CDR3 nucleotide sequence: TGCGCCAGCAGCTTGGGTTTGTCGAGGTCTCCGAATACTGAAGCTTTCTTT. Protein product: CASSLGLSRSPNTEAFF.

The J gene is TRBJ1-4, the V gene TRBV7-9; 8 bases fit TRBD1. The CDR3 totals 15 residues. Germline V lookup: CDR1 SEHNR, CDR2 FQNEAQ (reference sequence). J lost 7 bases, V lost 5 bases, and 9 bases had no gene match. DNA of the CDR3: TGTGCCAGCAGCCCCCCCGGGACAGGCTTTGAAAAACTGTTTTTT. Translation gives CASSPPGTGFEKLFF.

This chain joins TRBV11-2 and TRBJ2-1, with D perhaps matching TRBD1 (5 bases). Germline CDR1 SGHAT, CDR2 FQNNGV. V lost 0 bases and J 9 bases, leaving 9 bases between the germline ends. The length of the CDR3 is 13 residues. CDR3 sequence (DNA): TGTGCCAGCAGCTTAGATCTAACAGGTGAGCAGTTCTTC. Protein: CASSLDLTGEQFF.

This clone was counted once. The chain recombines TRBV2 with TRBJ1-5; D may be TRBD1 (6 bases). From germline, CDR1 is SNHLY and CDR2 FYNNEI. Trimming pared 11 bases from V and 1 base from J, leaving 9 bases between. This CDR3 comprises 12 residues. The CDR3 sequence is CASQGSNQPQHF. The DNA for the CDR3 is TGTGCCTCCCAGGGGAGCAATCAGCCCCAGCATTTT.

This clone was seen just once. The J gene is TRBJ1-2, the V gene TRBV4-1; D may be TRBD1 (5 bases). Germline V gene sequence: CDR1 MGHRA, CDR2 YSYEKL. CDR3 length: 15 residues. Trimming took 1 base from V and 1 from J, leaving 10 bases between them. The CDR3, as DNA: TGCGCCAGCAGCCAAGGGTCAGGGCTTAACTATGGCTACACCTTC. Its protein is CASSQGSGLNYGYTF.

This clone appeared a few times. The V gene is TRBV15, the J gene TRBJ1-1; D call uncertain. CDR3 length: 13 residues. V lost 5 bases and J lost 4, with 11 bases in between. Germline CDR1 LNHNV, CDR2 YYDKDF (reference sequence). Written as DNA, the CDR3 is TGTGCCACCAGCGGAACTACATCCACTGAAGCTTTCTTT. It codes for CATSGTTSTEAFF.

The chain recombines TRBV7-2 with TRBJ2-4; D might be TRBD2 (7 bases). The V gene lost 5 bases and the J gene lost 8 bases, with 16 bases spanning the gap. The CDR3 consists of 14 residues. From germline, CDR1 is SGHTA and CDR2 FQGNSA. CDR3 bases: TGTGCCAGCAGCCTATCCCGGGGGGCGGACATTCAGTACTTC. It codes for CASSLSRGADIQYF.

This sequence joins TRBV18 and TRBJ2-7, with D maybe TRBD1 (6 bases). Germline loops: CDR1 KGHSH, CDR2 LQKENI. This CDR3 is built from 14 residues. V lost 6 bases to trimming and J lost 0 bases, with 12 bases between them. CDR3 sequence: CASSPDRSSYEQYF. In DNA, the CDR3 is TGTGCCAGCTCCCCCGACAGGAGCTCCTACGAGCAGTACTTC.

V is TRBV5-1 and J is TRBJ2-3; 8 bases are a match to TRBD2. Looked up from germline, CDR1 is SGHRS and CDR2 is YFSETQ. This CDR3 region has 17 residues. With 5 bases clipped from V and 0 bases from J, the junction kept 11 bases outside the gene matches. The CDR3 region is CASRAEAGARSTDTQYF. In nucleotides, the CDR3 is TGCGCCAGCAGGGCTGAAGCGGGAGCCAGAAGCACAGATACGCAGTATTTT.

The CDR3 bases are TGCGCCAGCAGCCAAAATGGACAGGGGGCCGCAGATACGCAGTATTTT. Translation: CASSQNGQGAADTQYF. V and J are TRBV5-1 and TRBJ2-3; 11 bases are shared with TRBD1. Germline CDR1 is SGHRS and CDR2 is YFSETQ. With V trimmed by 4 bases and J by 4 bases, 8 bases remained unmatched. This CDR3 contains 16 residues.

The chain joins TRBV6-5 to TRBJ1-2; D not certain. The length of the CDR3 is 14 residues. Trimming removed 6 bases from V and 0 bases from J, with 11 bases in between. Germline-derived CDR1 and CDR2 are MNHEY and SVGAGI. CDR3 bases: TGTGCCAGCAGCCGCAGGATTACTAACTATGGCTACACCTTC. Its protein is CASSRRITNYGYTF.

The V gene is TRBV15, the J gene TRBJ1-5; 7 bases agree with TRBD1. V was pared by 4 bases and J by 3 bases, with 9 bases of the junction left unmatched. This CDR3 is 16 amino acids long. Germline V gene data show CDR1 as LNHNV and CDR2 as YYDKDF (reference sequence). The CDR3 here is CATSIKLGQLNQPQHF. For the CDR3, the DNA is TGTGCCACCAGCATAAAATTGGGACAGCTCAATCAGCCCCAGCATTTT.

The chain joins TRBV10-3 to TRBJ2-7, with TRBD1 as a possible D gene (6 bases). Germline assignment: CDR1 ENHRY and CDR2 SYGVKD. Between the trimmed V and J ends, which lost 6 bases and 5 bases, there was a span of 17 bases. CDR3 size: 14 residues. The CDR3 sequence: CAIRSDRPSNEQYF. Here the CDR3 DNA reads TGTGCCATCAGATCAGACAGGCCTTCAAACGAGCAGTACTTC.

The CDR3 nucleotides read TGTGCCACCAGCAGAGGACAAGCACGCAATCAGCCCCAGCATTTT. Its protein is CATSRGQARNQPQHF. The gene calls are TRBV15 and TRBJ1-5, with unresolved D. Trimming left V 1 base short and J 2 bases short, with 9 bases between. The CDR3 covers 15 residues. CDR1 is LNHNV and CDR2 is YYDKDF in the germline V gene (reference sequence).

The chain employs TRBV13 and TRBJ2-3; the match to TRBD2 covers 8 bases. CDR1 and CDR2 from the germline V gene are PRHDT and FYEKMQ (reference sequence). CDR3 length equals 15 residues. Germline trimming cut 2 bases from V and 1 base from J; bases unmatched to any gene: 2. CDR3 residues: CASSLRAGGTDTQYF. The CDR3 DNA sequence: TGTGCCAGCAGCTTACGAGCGGGAGGCACAGATACGCAGTATTTT. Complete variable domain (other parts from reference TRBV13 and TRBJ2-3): AAGVIQSPRHLIKEKRETATLKCYPIPRHDTVYWYQQGPGQDPQFLISFYEKMQSDKGSIPDRFSAQQFSDYHSELNMSSLELGDSALYFCASSLRAGGTDTQYFGPGTRLTVL.

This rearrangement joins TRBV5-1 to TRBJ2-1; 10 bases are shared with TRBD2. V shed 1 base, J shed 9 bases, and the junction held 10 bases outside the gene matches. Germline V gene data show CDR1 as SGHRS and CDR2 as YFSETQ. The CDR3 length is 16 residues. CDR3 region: CASSLNSGGASGEQFF. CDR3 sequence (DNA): TGCGCCAGCAGCTTGAACAGCGGGGGGGCCTCTGGTGAGCAGTTCTTC.

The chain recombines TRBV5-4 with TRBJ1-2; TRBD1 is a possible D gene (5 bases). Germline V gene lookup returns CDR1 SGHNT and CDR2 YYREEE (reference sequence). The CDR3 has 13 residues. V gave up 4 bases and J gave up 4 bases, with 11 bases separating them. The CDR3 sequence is CASSAGGFYGYTF. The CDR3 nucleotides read TGTGCCAGCAGCGCGGGGGGGTTCTATGGCTACACCTTC.

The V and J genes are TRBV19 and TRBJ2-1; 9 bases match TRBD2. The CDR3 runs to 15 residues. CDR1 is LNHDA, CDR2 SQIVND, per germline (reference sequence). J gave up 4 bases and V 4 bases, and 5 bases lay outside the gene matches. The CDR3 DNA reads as TGTGCCAGTAGTACAACTAGCGGGCAATACAATGAGCAGTTCTTC. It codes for CASSTTSGQYNEQFF.

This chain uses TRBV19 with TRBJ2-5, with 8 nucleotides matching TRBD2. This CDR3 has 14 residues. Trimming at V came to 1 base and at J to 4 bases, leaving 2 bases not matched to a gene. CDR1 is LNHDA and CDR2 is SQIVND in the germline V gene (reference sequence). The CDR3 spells CASSIAGGLETQYF. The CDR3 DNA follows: TGTGCCAGTAGTATAGCGGGAGGGCTAGAGACCCAGTACTTC.

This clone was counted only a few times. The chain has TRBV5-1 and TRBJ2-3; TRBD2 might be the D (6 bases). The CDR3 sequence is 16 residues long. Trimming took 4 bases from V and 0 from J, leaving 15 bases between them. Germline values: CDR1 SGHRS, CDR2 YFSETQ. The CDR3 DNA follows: TGCGCCAGCAGCCCGGACTTGGCGGGGAGCACAGATACGCAGTATTTT. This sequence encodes CASSPDLAGSTDTQYF.